The present T cell receptor beta chain was sequenced within a study of shared clonotypes between healthy human individuals (dated by TCRdb to 2018 to 2020). Study-level background: The cohort included a few men and two women between 18 and 49 years of age. Leukapheresis yielded between about 0.85 and 10 billion PBMCs per donor. To estimate repertoire size and how much clonotype sharing occurs between individuals, the study deeply sequenced the blood TCR repertoires of a handful of healthy adults. Libraries were prepared and TCR repertoires were sequenced by different laboratories using diverse techniques, in order to increase sequencing depth and limit assay-specific biases. For each donor, CD4 naive and CD4 memory were each run on three plates, CD8 naive on two plates, and CD8 memory on one plate.

The donors were healthy, HIV-negative adults with no recently reported acute infections or vaccinations. All donors were Caucasian adults living in Nashville, Tennessee, USA. CD4+ T cells were enriched by magnetic negative selection; naive cells were then positively selected on CD45RA, and the negative fraction formed the memory subset. Blood was collected by leukapheresis, and PBMCs were isolated by Ficoll-Histopaque density gradient centrifugation and then cryopreserved in liquid nitrogen vapor phase. Purity and quantity of every magnetically sorted T cell population were checked by analytical flow cytometry. Each sorted fraction had its genomic DNA isolated and then quantified by UV absorbance on a Nanodrop 2000c. The paper's findings and limits, for the study overall: Pairwise subsampling led to the expectation that sequencing depth would affect the degree of clonotype sharing among donors. Sharing across several donors was observed for around 4.8% of naive CD4, over 3% of naive CD8, over 2% of memory CD4, and around 0.42% of memory CD8 clonotypes. Incomplete sequencing was indicated by rarefaction of sorted-subset datasets, despite the large sequencing depth. Sampling was limited to blood, and TCR repertoires in tissue likely differ from TCR repertoires in blood. The small number of donors limited the genetic and exposure-history diversity represented. Compared with non-shared clonotypes, clonotypes shared by all four sorted-subset donors had higher generation probabilities. Naive subsets generally had larger estimated clonotype richness than memory subsets.

The CDR3 holds 14 amino acids from the cysteine to the phenylalanine. Only the CDR3 portion is preserved as DNA: 42 bases, with reading frame beginning at the first base. CDR1 and CDR2 (LNHDA, SQIVND) derive from the germline V gene (reference sequence). V lost 0 bases and J lost 6 bases, and the count of bases not matched to a germline gene is 3. A remark on this clone: What this receptor recognizes is not known. Within one base of it there is no much larger clone, and no base qualities were kept.

Using the deep immunoSEQ assay, multiplex PCR amplified TCR CDR3 regions from genomic DNA. For each cell subset, the extracted genomic DNA was distributed evenly across all wells of several immunoSEQ 96-well plates, and each plate served as one replicate. For sorted subsets, each replicate PCR was loaded with about 0.2 ug genomic DNA, equivalent to about 30,000 T cell genomes. Purified libraries were measured with a Qubit 3.0 fluorometer, size-checked on a Bioanalyzer 2100, and measured again with the KAPA Library Quantification kit. A separate single-read 150-cycle Illumina NextSeq 550 flow cell was used to sequence each immunoSEQ 96-well plate. For the original study's pipeline: Because the immunoSEQ output included only junctional sequences and no quality scores, the filtering could not be the same as the filtering used for full-length reads. Sequences were annotated with PyIR, a Python wrapper for IgBLAST v1.9, and V/J genes and CDR3 were assigned using IMGT germline references. Reads were removed for weak V/J assignments (E-value above 1e-6), missing CDR3, stop codons, out-of-frame junctions, or ambiguous translated residues. V3J clonotypes were defined as sequences sharing the same inferred V gene, J gene, and CDR3 amino acid sequence. Percentage overlap between repertoires was computed as shared unique clonotypes divided by the size of the smaller repertoire. Three approaches were used to assess repertoire richness: RTK rarefaction, the Chao1 estimator, and Recon v2.1 estimates of unobserved clonotypes. For all TCRbeta clonotypes obtained by the gDNA method from several donors, generation probabilities were computed with OLGA. The source is immuneACCESS, and TCRdb retained only in-frame sequences with V and J called. Part of the clones is not carried over; for the studies checked, unresolved V genes explain less than half of this, and the remainder is unexplained. V and J calls and clone size come straight from that table; D and trimming were deduced from the DNA. The sample yields 600,000 to 750,000 clones; 55% to 75% were counted once. The top ten hold over 1.5% of the sample.

The chain is assembled from TRBV19 and TRBJ2-7, and TRBD1 matches 9 of the central bases. The source of this sequence is a woman in her thirties in good health. Specimen: memory CD4+ T cells sorted from blood. This specimen's cell subset or site label, per the study, means: CD45RA-negative fraction. The sequenced DNA: TGTGCCAGTAGTATAGACGGGACAGGGCGCGAGCAGTACTTC. Translated, this is CASSIDGTGREQYF.